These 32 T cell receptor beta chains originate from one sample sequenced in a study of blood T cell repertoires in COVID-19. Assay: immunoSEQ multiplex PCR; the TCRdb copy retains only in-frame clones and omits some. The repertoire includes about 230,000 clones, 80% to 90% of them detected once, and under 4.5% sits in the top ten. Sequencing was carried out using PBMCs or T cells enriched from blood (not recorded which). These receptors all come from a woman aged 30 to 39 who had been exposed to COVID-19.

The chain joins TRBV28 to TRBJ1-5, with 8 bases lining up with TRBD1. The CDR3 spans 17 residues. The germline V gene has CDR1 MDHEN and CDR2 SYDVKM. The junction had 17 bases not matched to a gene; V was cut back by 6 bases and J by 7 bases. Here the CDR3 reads CASSPAKIWTGNQPQHF. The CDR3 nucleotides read TGTGCCAGCAGCCCCGCCAAGATCTGGACAGGGAACCAGCCCCAGCATTTT.

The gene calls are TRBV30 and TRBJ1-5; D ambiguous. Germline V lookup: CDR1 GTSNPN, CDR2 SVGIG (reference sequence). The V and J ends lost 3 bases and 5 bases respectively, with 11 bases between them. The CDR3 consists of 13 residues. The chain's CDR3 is CAWSPRNDQPQHF. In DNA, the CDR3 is TGTGCCTGGAGCCCCAGAAATGATCAGCCCCAGCATTTT.

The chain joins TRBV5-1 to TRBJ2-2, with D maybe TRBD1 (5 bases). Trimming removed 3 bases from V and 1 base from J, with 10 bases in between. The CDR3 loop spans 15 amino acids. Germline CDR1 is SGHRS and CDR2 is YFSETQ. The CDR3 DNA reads TGCGCCAGCAGCTCTCATCAGGGGAACACCGGGGAGCTGTTTTTT. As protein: CASSSHQGNTGELFF.

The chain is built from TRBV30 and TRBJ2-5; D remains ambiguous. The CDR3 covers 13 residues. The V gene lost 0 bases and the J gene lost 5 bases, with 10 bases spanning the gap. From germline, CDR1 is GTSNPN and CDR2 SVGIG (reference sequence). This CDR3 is CAWSVPQVETQYF. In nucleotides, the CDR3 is TGTGCCTGGAGTGTACCGCAGGTTGAGACCCAGTACTTC.

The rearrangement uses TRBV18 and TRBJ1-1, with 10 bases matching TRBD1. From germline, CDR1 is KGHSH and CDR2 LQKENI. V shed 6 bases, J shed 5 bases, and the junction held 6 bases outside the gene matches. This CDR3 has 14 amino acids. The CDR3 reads CASSRQGAWTEAFF. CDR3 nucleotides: TGTGCCAGCTCCAGACAGGGGGCGTGGACTGAAGCTTTCTTT.

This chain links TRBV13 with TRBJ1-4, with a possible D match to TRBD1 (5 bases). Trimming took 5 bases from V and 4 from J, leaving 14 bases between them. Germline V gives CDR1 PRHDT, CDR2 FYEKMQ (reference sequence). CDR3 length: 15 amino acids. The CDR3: CASSTGRAVNEKLFF. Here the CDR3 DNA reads TGTGCCAGCAGCACAGGACGGGCCGTTAATGAAAAACTGTTTTTT. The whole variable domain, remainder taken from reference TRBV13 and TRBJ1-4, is AAGVIQSPRHLIKEKRETATLKCYPIPRHDTVYWYQQGPGQDPQFLISFYEKMQSDKGSIPDRFSAQQFSDYHSELNMSSLELGDSALYFCASSTGRAVNEKLFFGSGTQLSVL.

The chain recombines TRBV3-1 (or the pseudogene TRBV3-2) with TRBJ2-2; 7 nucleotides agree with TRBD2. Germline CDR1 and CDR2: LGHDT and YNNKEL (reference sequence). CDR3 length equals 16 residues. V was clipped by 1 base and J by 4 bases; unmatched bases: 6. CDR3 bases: TGTGCCAGCAGCCAAGGACTAGGGAGGGGCACCGGGGAGCTGTTTTTT. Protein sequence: CASSQGLGRGTGELFF.

The CDR3 DNA reads TGTGCCAGCAGCCACCGGGAGCGTCTGAATTCACCCCTCCACTTT. This codes for CASSHRERLNSPLHF. The V gene is TRBV5-6, the J gene TRBJ1-6; D not certain. Trimming pared 4 bases from V and 7 bases from J, leaving 15 bases between. Germline CDR1 and CDR2: SGHDT and YYEEEE. This CDR3 spans 15 amino acids.

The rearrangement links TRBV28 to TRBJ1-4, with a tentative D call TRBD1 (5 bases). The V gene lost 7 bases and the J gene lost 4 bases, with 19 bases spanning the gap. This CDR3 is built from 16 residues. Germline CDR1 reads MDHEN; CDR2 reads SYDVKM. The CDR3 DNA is TGTGCCAGCACCGATCCACCAGGGAGGGATAATGAAAAACTGTTTTTT. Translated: CASTDPPGRDNEKLFF.

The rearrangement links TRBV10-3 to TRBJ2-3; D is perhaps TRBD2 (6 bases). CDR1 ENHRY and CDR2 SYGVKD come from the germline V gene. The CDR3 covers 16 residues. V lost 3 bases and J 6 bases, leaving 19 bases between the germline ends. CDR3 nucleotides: TGTGCCATCAGTGACCCCTTGGGAGGCGGGGCGGATACGCAGTATTTT. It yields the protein CAISDPLGGGADTQYF.

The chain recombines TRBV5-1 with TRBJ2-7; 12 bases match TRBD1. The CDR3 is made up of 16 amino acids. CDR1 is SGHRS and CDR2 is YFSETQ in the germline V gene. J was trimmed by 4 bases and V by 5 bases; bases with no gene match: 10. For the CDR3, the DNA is TGCGCCAGCAGTCTGGGCCGGGACAGGGGGCTTTACGAGCAGTACTTC. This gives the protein CASSLGRDRGLYEQYF.

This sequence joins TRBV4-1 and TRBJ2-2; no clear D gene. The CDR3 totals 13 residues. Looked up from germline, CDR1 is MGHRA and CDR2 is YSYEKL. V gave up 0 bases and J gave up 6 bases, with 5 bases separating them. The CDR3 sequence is CASSQDPSGELFF. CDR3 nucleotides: TGCGCCAGCAGCCAAGATCCATCCGGGGAGCTGTTTTTT.

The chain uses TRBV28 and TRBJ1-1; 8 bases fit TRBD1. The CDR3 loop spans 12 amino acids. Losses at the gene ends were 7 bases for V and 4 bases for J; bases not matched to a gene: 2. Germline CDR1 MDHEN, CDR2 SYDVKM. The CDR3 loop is CASKTGATEAFF. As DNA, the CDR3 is TGTGCCAGCAAGACAGGGGCCACTGAAGCTTTCTTT.

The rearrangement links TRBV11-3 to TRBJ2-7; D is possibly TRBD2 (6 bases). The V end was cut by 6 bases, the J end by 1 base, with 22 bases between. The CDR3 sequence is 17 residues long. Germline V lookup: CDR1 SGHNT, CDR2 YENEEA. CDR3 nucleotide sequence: TGTGCCAGCAGGAGTGGGCCTGGGGGGTATGAGTCCTACGAGCAGTACTTC. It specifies CASRSGPGGYESYEQYF. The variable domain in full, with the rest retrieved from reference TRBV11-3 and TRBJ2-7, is EAGVVQSPRYKIIEKKQPVAFWCNPISGHNTLYWYLQNLGQGPELLIRYENEEAVDDSQLPKDRFSAERLKGVDSTLKIQPAELGDSAVYLCASRSGPGGYESYEQYFGPGTRLTVT.

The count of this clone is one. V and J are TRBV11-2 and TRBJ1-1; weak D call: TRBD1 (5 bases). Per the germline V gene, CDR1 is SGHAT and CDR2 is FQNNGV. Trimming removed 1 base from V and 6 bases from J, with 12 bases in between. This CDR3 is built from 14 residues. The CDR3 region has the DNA TGTGCCAGCAGCTTAGTCGGGGGTCTGGCTGAAGCTTTCTTT. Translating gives CASSLVGGLAEAFF.

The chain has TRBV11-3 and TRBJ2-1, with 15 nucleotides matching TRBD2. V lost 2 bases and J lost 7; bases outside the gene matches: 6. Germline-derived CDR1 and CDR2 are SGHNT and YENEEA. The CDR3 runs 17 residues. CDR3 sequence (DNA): TGTGCCAGCAGCTTACGGAAAGGACTAGCGGGGGGGAATGAGCAGTTCTTC. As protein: CASSLRKGLAGGNEQFF.

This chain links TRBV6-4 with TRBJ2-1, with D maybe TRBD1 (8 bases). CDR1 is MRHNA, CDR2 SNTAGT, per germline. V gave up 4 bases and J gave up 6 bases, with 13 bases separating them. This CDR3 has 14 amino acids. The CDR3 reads CASSVYRGGNEQFF. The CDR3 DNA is TGTGCCAGCAGTGTGTACAGGGGGGGCAATGAGCAGTTCTTC.

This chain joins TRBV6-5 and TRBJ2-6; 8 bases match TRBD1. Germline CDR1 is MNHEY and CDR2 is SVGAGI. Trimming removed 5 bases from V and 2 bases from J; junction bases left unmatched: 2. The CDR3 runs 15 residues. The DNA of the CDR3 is TGTGCCAGCAGTCGGACAGGGACTGGGGCCAACGTCCTGACTTTC. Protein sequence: CASSRTGTGANVLTF.

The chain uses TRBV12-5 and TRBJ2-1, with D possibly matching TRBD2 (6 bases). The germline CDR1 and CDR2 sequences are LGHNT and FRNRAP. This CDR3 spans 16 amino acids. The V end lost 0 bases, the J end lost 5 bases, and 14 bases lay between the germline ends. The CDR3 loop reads CASGLVSTRGDNEQFF. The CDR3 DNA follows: TGTGCTAGTGGTTTGGTATCGACTAGGGGAGACAATGAGCAGTTCTTC. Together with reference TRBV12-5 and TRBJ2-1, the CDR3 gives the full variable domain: DARVTQTPRHKVTEMGQEVTMRCQPILGHNTVFWYRQTMMQGLELLAYFRNRAPLDDSGMPKDRFSAEMPDATLATLKIQPSEPRDSAVYFCASGLVSTRGDNEQFFGPGTRLTVL.

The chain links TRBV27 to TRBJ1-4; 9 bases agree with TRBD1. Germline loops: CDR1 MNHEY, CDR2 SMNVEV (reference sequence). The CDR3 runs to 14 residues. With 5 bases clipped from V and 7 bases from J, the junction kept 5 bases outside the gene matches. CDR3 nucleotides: TGTGCCAGCAGTCCCGACAGGGGGACTGAAAAACTGTTTTTT. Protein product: CASSPDRGTEKLFF.

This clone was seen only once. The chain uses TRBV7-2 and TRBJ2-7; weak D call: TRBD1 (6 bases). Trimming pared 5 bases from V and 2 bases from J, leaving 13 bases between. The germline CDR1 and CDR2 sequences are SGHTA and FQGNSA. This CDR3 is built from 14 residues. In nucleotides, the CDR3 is TGTGCCAGCAGCCCCACGGACAGAGCCTACGAGCAGTACTTC. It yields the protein CASSPTDRAYEQYF.

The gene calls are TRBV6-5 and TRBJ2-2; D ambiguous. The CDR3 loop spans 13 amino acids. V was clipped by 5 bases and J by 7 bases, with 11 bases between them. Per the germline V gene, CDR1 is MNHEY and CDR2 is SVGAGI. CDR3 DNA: TGTGCCAGCAGTCCCGGGTCCGGCGGGGAGCTGTTTTTT. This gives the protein CASSPGSGGELFF.

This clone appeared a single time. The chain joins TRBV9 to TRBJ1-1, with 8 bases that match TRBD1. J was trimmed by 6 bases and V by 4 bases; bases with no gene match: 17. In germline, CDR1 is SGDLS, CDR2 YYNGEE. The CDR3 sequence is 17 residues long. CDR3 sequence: CASSPPGGANGGSEAFF. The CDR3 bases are TGTGCCAGCAGCCCACCAGGGGGCGCGAATGGTGGCTCTGAAGCTTTCTTT.

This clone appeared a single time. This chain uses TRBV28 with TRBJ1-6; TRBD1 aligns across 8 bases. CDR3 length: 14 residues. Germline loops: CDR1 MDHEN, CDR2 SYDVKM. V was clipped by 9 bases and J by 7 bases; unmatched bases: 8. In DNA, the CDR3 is TGTGCCAGTCTACAGGGGGGGAGGAATTCACCCCTCCACTTT. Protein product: CASLQGGRNSPLHF.

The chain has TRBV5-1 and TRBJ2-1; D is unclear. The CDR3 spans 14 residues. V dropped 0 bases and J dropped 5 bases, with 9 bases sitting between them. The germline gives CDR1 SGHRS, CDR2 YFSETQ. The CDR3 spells CASSLGGSNNEQFF. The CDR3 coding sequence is TGCGCCAGCAGCTTGGGCGGATCTAACAATGAGCAGTTCTTC. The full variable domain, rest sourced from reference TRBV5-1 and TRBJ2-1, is KAGVTQTPRYLIKTRGQQVTLSCSPISGHRSVSWYQQTPGQGLQFLFEYFSETQRNKGNFPGRFSGRQFSNSRSEMNVSTLELGDSALYLCASSLGGSNNEQFFGPGTRLTVL.

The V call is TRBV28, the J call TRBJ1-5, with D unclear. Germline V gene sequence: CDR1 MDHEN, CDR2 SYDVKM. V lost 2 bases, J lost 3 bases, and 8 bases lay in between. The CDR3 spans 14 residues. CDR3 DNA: TGTGCCAGCAGTTTAAGCCCGTTCAATCAGCCCCAGCATTTT. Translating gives CASSLSPFNQPQHF.

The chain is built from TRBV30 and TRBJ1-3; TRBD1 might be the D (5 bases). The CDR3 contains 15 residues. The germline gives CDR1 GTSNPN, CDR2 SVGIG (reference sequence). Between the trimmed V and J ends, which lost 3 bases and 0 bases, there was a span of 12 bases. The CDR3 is CAWRSRVSSGNTIYF. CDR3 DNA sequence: TGTGCCTGGAGAAGCAGGGTTAGCTCTGGAAACACCATATATTTT.

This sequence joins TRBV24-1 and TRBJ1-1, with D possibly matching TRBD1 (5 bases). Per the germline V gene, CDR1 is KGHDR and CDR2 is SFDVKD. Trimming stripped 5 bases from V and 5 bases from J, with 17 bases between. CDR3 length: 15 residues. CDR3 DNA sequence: TGTGCCACCAGTGTGTGGGCAGGGTACATGACTGAAGCTTTCTTT. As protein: CATSVWAGYMTEAFF.

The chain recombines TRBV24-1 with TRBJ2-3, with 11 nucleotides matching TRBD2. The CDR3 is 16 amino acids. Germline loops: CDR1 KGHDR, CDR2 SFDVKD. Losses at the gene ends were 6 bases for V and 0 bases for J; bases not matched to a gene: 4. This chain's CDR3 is CATSPRTSGSTDTQYF. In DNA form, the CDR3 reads TGTGCCACCAGTCCTAGGACTAGCGGGAGCACAGATACGCAGTATTTT.

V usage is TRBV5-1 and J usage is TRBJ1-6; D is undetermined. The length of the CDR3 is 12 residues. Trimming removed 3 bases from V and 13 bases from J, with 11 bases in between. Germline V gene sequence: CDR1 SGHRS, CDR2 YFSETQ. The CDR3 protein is CASSSPGSPLHF. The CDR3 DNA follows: TGCGCCAGCAGCTCGCCGGGTTCGCCCCTCCACTTT.

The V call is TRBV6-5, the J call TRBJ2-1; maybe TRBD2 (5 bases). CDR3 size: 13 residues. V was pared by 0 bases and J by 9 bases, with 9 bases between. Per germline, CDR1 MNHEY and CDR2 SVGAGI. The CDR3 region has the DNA TGTGCCAGCAGTTACTCCGGGGTGGGTGAGCAGTTCTTC. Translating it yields CASSYSGVGEQFF.

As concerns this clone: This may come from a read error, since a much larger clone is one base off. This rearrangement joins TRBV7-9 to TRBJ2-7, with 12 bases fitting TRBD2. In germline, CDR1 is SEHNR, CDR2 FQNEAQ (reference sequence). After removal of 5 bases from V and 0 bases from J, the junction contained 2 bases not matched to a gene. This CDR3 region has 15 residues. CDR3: CASSRTSGISYEQYF. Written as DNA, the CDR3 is TGTGCCAGCAGCCGGACTAGCGGGATCTCCTACGAGCAGTACTTC.